A single sample gave rise to the 23 T cell receptor beta chains below, sequenced in a study of identical twins. TCRdb re-derived calls from the 5' RACE reads in MiXCR, one entry per CDR3 protein. This table holds about 470,000 distinct CDR3 sequences, 20% to 30% found once. This same sample was also part of a study on T cells expressing NK-cell markers.

Material: CD4+ T cells sorted from blood. The receptors stem from a woman aged 18-35 years in good health.

This clonotype was detected only a few times. This chain joins TRBV7-9 and TRBJ1-1; 8 bases are shared with TRBD1. Looked up from germline, CDR1 is SEHNR and CDR2 is FQNEAQ (reference sequence). Trimming at V came to 5 bases and at J to 4 bases, leaving 3 bases not matched to a gene. The CDR3 has 13 residues. DNA for the CDR3: TGTGCCAGCAGCCCCACAGGGGGCACTGAAGCTTTCTTT. Encoded protein: CASSPTGGTEAFF.

The CDR3 DNA reads TGTGCCAGCAGCTTAATAGGCGCCCTACCGTACGAGCAGTACTTC. Protein sequence: CASSLIGALPYEQYF. The V call is TRBV7-3, the J call TRBJ2-7, with no clear D. The CDR3 is 15 amino acids. V was trimmed by 1 base and J by 4 bases, leaving 14 bases between them. Germline V CDR1 and CDR2: SGHTA, FQGTGA.

A few counts support this clonotype. The genes are TRBV7-8 and TRBJ2-1; TRBD1 agrees at 11 bases. Germline-derived CDR1 and CDR2 are SGHVS and FQNEAQ. Trimming removed 5 bases from V and 9 bases from J; junction bases left unmatched: 6. CDR3 length: 14 amino acids. The CDR3 protein is CASSQDRGRVEQFF. CDR3 sequence (DNA): TGTGCCAGCAGCCAGGACAGGGGGCGCGTTGAGCAGTTCTTC.

The chain carries TRBV7-3 and TRBJ2-1; 9 bases are a match to TRBD2. The CDR3 is made up of 14 amino acids. Germline V lookup: CDR1 SGHTA, CDR2 FQGTGA. The trim removed 7 bases at V and 7 bases at J, leaving 8 bases unmatched. Here the CDR3 reads CASKGASGVNEQFF. As DNA, the CDR3 is TGTGCCAGCAAGGGCGCTAGCGGGGTAAATGAGCAGTTCTTC.

This clonotype showed up many times. The rearrangement uses TRBV4-3 and TRBJ2-1; 11 positions match TRBD2. V lost 0 bases to trimming and J lost 10 bases; unmatched junction nucleotides: 8. CDR3 size: 16 residues. Germline-derived CDR1 and CDR2 are LGHNA and YSLEER. The CDR3 loop reads CASSQDGLAGGREQFF. The CDR3 DNA sequence: TGCGCCAGCAGCCAAGATGGGCTAGCGGGAGGTCGGGAGCAGTTCTTC.

This clonotype turned up a few times. The chain combines TRBV29-1 with TRBJ2-5, with a weak D call TRBD1 (5 bases). This CDR3 is 11 amino acids long. The V end was cut by 3 bases, the J end by 9 bases, with 11 bases between. Germline V gives CDR1 SQVTM, CDR2 ANQGSEA. The CDR3 is CSVDNGAAQYF. The CDR3 region has the DNA TGCAGCGTTGACAATGGGGCGGCCCAGTACTTC.

This clonotype was recorded a few times. This chain links TRBV27 with TRBJ2-7; TRBD1 aligns across 7 bases. The CDR3 is made up of 14 amino acids. J gave up 5 bases and V 4 bases, and 8 bases lay outside the gene matches. Germline CDR1 reads MNHEY; CDR2 reads SMNVEV (reference sequence). CDR3 in amino acids: CASSSATGYHEQYF. Here the CDR3 DNA reads TGTGCCAGCAGTTCTGCGACAGGGTACCACGAGCAGTACTTC.

There are many counts of this clonotype. V and J are TRBV12-3 or TRBV12-4 and TRBJ2-1; tentatively, D is TRBD2 (5 bases). CDR3 length equals 13 residues. The V and J ends lost 6 bases and 7 bases respectively, with 13 bases between them. The CDR3 loop reads CASSILRGNEQFF. CDR3 DNA sequence: TGTGCCAGCAGCATACTCCGGGGAAATGAGCAGTTCTTC.

This clonotype was seen a handful of times. The gene calls are TRBV20-1 and TRBJ1-2; D remains ambiguous. The V end was cut by 5 bases, the J end by 1 base, with 11 bases between. The germline CDR1 and CDR2 sequences are DFQATT and SNEGSKA (reference sequence). The CDR3 length is 13 residues. CDR3 sequence reads: CSAYGSSNYGYTF. The CDR3 coding sequence is TGCAGTGCTTATGGGAGCAGTAACTATGGCTACACCTTC.

The chain is built from TRBV20-1 and TRBJ2-7, with 9 bases fitting TRBD2. Trimming removed 4 bases from V and 6 bases from J; junction bases left unmatched: 10. The CDR3 spans 14 residues. Germline lookup yields CDR1 DFQATT and CDR2 SNEGSKA (reference sequence). Here the CDR3 reads CSATRPSGAGEQYF. The CDR3 bases are TGCAGTGCTACCCGCCCTAGCGGGGCAGGCGAGCAGTACTTC.

This clonotype appeared a single time. The chain links TRBV5-6 to TRBJ2-5, with D perhaps matching TRBD2 (5 bases). Trimming removed 4 bases at V and 4 bases at J, with 11 bases between. CDR1 is SGHDT and CDR2 is YYEEEE in the germline V gene. This CDR3 spans 13 amino acids. The CDR3 nucleotides read TGTGCCAGCAGCCCCGGGATCTTAGAGACCCAGTACTTC. Translated: CASSPGILETQYF.

Comments on this clonotype: The junction and the germline gene differ at one end; a read error may be behind it. The chain couples TRBV20-1 to TRBJ2-6; 13 bases fit TRBD2. Germline CDR1 reads DFQATT; CDR2 reads SNEGSKA (reference sequence). The CDR3 length is 17 residues. CDR3 sequence reads: CCARRTSGSSGANVLTF. The CDR3, as DNA: TGCTGTGCTAGAAGGACTAGCGGGAGTTCAGGGGCCAACGTCCTGACTTTC.

The V call is TRBV3-1, the J call TRBJ1-1, with TRBD1 identical over 9 bases. CDR1 and CDR2 from the germline V gene are LGHDT and YNNKEL (reference sequence). The CDR3 totals 15 residues. V dropped 1 base and J dropped 6; count of bases not matched to a gene: 6. The CDR3 sequence is CASSQASHRGPEAFF. The CDR3 DNA reads as TGTGCCAGCAGCCAAGCGAGCCACAGGGGGCCTGAAGCTTTCTTT.

The chain has TRBV18 and TRBJ2-7; 9 bases align to TRBD1. CDR3 length equals 15 residues. Germline trimming cut 0 bases from V and 5 bases from J; bases unmatched to any gene: 5. CDR1 is KGHSH, CDR2 LQKENI, per germline. The CDR3 sequence is CASSPPRQGVDEQYF. For the CDR3, the DNA is TGTGCCAGCTCACCACCGCGACAGGGGGTCGACGAGCAGTACTTC.

J is TRBJ2-3 and V is TRBV7-2; 10 bases match TRBD2. The CDR3 is 15 amino acids. The germline V gene has CDR1 SGHTA and CDR2 FQGNSA. J lost 5 bases, V lost 8 bases, and 10 bases had no gene match. The CDR3, as DNA: TGTGCCAGCGCGGGAGCGGGAGGGCCGGGAGATACGCAGTATTTT. Amino acids: CASAGAGGPGDTQYF.

This clonotype was detected a few times. The V gene is TRBV6-5, the J gene TRBJ2-7; a weak D match, TRBD2 (5 bases). The CDR3 contains 11 residues. The germline V gene encodes CDR1 MNHEY and CDR2 SVGAGI. V lost 4 bases and J lost 6, with 7 bases in between. CDR3: CASSSGSEQYF. The DNA of the CDR3 is TGTGCCAGCAGTTCGGGATCCGAGCAGTACTTC.

The rearrangement uses TRBV18 and TRBJ1-4; D gene unclear. V dropped 3 bases and J dropped 10 bases, with 12 bases sitting between them. Germline-derived CDR1 and CDR2 are KGHSH and LQKENI. The CDR3 is 13 residues long. The CDR3 sequence is CASSPGAHGKLFF. CDR3 bases: TGTGCCAGCTCACCTGGAGCCCACGGAAAACTGTTTTTT.

J is TRBJ2-7 and V is TRBV10-1, with a tentative D call TRBD2 (6 bases). V lost 4 bases and J lost 0, with 7 bases in between. This CDR3 has 13 amino acids. Germline V CDR1 and CDR2: WNHNN, SYGVQD (reference sequence). The CDR3 coding sequence is TGCGCCAGCAGTGCGACTAGCTCCTACGAGCAGTACTTC. Translated, it gives CASSATSSYEQYF.

The genes are TRBV6-2 or TRBV6-3 and TRBJ2-7; D uncertain. Germline CDR1 and CDR2: MNHEY and SVGEGT. V was shortened by 3 bases and J by 6 bases, with 9 bases between the two germline ends. There are 12 residues in the CDR3. Here the CDR3 DNA reads TGTGCCAGCAGTTATAGGCAGTCCGAGCAGTACTTC. As protein: CASSYRQSEQYF.

The V and J genes are TRBV3-1 and TRBJ1-1; no definite D call. Germline CDR1 is LGHDT and CDR2 is YNNKEL (reference sequence). Trimming took 3 bases from V and 1 from J, leaving 9 bases between them. The CDR3 spans 14 residues. CDR3 in amino acids: CASSQMIANTEAFF. CDR3 sequence (DNA): TGTGCCAGCAGCCAGATGATTGCGAACACTGAAGCTTTCTTT. The full variable domain, rest sourced from reference TRBV3-1 and TRBJ1-1, is DTAVSQTPKYLVTQMGNDKSIKCEQNLGHDTMYWYKQDSKKFLKIMFSYNNKELIINETVPNRFSPKSPDKAHLNLHINSLELGDSAVYFCASSQMIANTEAFFGQGTRLTVV.

The chain links TRBV7-9 to TRBJ1-5; no clear D gene. The V gene's germline CDR1 is SEHNR and CDR2 FQNEAQ (reference sequence). The CDR3 has 13 amino acids. Trimming pared 5 bases from V and 4 bases from J, leaving 9 bases between. This chain's CDR3 is CASSQDGNQPQHF. The CDR3 nucleotides read TGTGCCAGCAGCCAGGACGGGAATCAGCCCCAGCATTTT.

The count of this clonotype is one. The CDR3 DNA follows: TGTGCCAGCAGTTACTCTCAACGGACGGACACCGGGGAGCTGTTTTTT. It encodes CASSYSQRTDTGELFF. The J gene is TRBJ2-2, the V gene TRBV6-5, with unresolved D. V was shortened by 0 bases and J by 3 bases, with 11 bases between the two germline ends. Per germline, CDR1 MNHEY and CDR2 SVGAGI. The CDR3 is 16 residues long.

This CDR3 reads CASSVSGGRTDTQYF. For the CDR3, the DNA is TGTGCCAGCAGCGTTAGCGGGGGACGCACAGATACGCAGTATTTT. The chain has TRBV9 and TRBJ2-3; 9 bases match TRBD2. The length of the CDR3 is 15 residues. The V and J ends lost 2 bases and 1 base, in that order; junction bases with no gene match: 2. CDR1 is SGDLS, CDR2 YYNGEE, per germline.